This is a list of T cell receptor beta chains from one sample in a study of OX40 agonist ivuxolimab in advanced cancers. Sequenced by immunoSEQ multiplex PCR; TCRdb stores in-frame clones only, minus some. The sample includes about 34,000 clones, around 81% of them seen just once. Material: CD4+ or CD8+ T cells sorted from blood, obtained in a trial of the OX40 agonist ivuxolimab. Receptors originate from an adult with an advanced solid tumor such as melanoma, head and neck, liver or kidney cancer. Each CDR3 is given with its conserved first and last residue. D genes are given only for firm matches. Expanded clones are given a class, and other clones once, few, many or no size at all.

J: TRBJ2-2; D: .; V: TRBV2; size: medium-sized; CDR3: CASSRDSHNTGELFF; DNA: TGTGCCAGCAGTCGGGACTCGCATAACACCGGGGAGCTGTTTTTT
J: TRBJ1-2; D: .; V: TRBV10-3; size: .; CDR3: CAISEGGGEVYGYTF; DNA: TGTGCCATCAGCGAAGGGGGAGGGGAAGTCTATGGCTACACCTTC
J: TRBJ1-5; D: .; V: TRBV7-8; size: .; CDR3: CASSPSRNQPQHF; DNA: TGTGCCAGCAGCCCAAGCCGCAATCAGCCCCAGCATTTT
J: TRBJ1-2; D: TRBD1; V: TRBV5-4; size: .; CDR3: CASSLTGGDGYTF; DNA: TGTGCCAGCAGCTTGACAGGGGGGGACGGCTACACCTTC
J: TRBJ2-6; D: .; V: TRBV7-8; size: .; CDR3: CASSLGGRSGANVLTF; DNA: TGTGCCAGCAGCTTAGGGGGCAGATCTGGGGCCAACGTCCTGACTTTC
J: TRBJ2-2; D: TRBD2; V: TRBV18; size: .; CDR3: CASSRTSGRDTGELFF; DNA: TGTGCCAGCTCACGGACTAGCGGGAGAGACACCGGGGAGCTGTTTTTT
J: TRBJ2-1; D: TRBD2; V: TRBV6-6; size: few; CDR3: CASSYSSGRADEQFF; DNA: TGTGCCAGCAGTTACTCTAGCGGGAGGGCGGATGAGCAGTTCTTC
J: TRBJ2-7; D: TRBD1; V: TRBV19; size: .; CDR3: CASSRTGVSYEQYF; DNA: TGTGCCAGTAGCCGGACAGGGGTTTCCTACGAGCAGTACTTC
J: TRBJ1-2; D: .; V: TRBV4-2; size: .; CDR3: CASSQEMRGTRYRTF; DNA: TGTGCCAGCAGCCAGGAGATGCGGGGAACTCGATATCGCACCTTC
J: TRBJ2-5; D: .; V: TRBV7-2; size: .; CDR3: CASSLGAALQETQYF; DNA: TGTGCCAGCAGCTTAGGAGCAGCCCTCCAAGAGACCCAGTACTTC
J: TRBJ1-5; D: .; V: TRBV5-1; size: .; CDR3: CASRLNSSPGPQHF; DNA: TGCGCCAGCCGTTTAAACAGTTCCCCCGGACCCCAGCATTTT
J: TRBJ1-5; D: TRBD1; V: TRBV19; size: .; CDR3: CASSPQASGTGRSF; DNA: TGTGCCAGTAGTCCTCAGGCGTCCGGGACAGGGCGATCTTTT
J: TRBJ2-3; D: TRBD1; V: TRBV19; size: .; CDR3: CASTNRGRRGSTQYF; DNA: TGTGCCAGTACTAACAGGGGGCGCCGGGGAAGTACGCAGTATTTT
J: TRBJ2-5; D: TRBD1; V: TRBV5-1; size: .; CDR3: CASSFADRAETQYF; DNA: TGCGCCAGCAGCTTCGCAGACAGGGCGGAGACCCAGTACTTC
J: TRBJ2-2; D: TRBD2; V: TRBV5-1; size: .; CDR3: CASSPGLANTGELFF; DNA: TGCGCCAGCAGCCCGGGACTAGCGAACACCGGGGAGCTGTTTTTT
J: TRBJ1-1; D: .; V: TRBV6-6; size: .; CDR3: CASSYSTGAEAFF; DNA: TGTGCCAGCAGTTACTCGACGGGGGCTGAAGCTTTCTTT
J: TRBJ2-5; D: TRBD1; V: TRBV6-5; size: .; CDR3: CASSYSGTGVETQYF; DNA: TGTGCCAGCAGTTACTCGGGGACAGGGGTTGAGACCCAGTACTTC
J: TRBJ2-2; D: .; V: TRBV2; size: .; CDR3: CASSERGSGELFF; DNA: TGTGCCAGCAGTGAAAGGGGATCCGGGGAGCTGTTTTTT
J: TRBJ1-2; D: .; V: TRBV6-5; size: .; CDR3: CASSGAPRHGYTF; DNA: TGTGCCAGCAGTGGGGCACCCCGGCATGGCTACACCTTC
J: TRBJ2-5; D: TRBD1; V: TRBV7-8; size: once; CDR3: CASSWTGQETQYF; DNA: TGTGCCAGCAGCTGGACAGGACAAGAGACCCAGTACTTC
J: TRBJ2-2; D: .; V: TRBV30; size: .; CDR3: CAWSVFLAGPNTGELFF; DNA: TGTGCCTGGAGTGTTTTTCTGGCAGGACCGAACACCGGGGAGCTGTTTTTT
J: TRBJ1-1; D: .; V: TRBV6-1; size: few; CDR3: CASSATRDTEAFF; DNA: TGTGCCAGCAGTGCGACCAGGGACACTGAAGCTTTCTTT
J: TRBJ2-7; D: .; V: TRBV7-4; size: .; CDR3: CASSLIGARSSYEQYF; DNA: TGTGCCAGCAGCTTGATCGGGGCGAGGAGCTCCTACGAGCAGTACTTC
J: TRBJ2-1; D: .; V: TRBV29-1; size: .; CDR3: CSVAGQSSYNEQFF; DNA: TGCAGCGTTGCGGGACAAAGCTCCTACAATGAGCAGTTCTTC
J: TRBJ2-5; D: TRBD2; V: TRBV5-1; size: few; CDR3: CASSAPSGSGETQYF; DNA: TGCGCCAGCAGCGCACCTAGCGGGAGCGGGGAGACCCAGTACTTC
J: TRBJ2-3; D: TRBD2; V: TRBV29-1; size: .; CDR3: CSVLAGPGTDTQYF; DNA: TGCAGCGTCTTAGCGGGGCCGGGCACAGATACGCAGTATTTT
J: TRBJ1-2; D: TRBD1; V: TRBV7-3; size: once; CDR3: CASSSARDSHYGYTF; DNA: TGTGCCAGCAGCTCAGCTCGGGACAGCCACTATGGCTACACCTTC
J: TRBJ1-1; D: TRBD1; V: TRBV7-2; size: .; CDR3: CASSLEAGGEAFF; DNA: TGTGCCAGCAGCTTAGAGGCAGGGGGTGAAGCTTTCTTT
J: TRBJ2-5; D: .; V: TRBV27; size: .; CDR3: CASSLLGRQETQYF; DNA: TGTGCCAGCAGTTTACTCGGCAGGCAAGAGACCCAGTACTTC
J: TRBJ2-1; D: .; V: TRBV7-2; size: .; CDR3: CASSFTGANEQFF; DNA: TGTGCCAGCAGCTTTACCGGGGCCAATGAGCAGTTCTTC
J: TRBJ2-7; D: TRBD2; V: TRBV28; size: .; CDR3: CASSFPPTRLAGQYEQYF; DNA: TGTGCCAGCAGTTTCCCCCCAACTCGACTAGCGGGACAGTACGAGCAGTACTTC
J: TRBJ2-1; D: TRBD2; V: TRBV2; size: .; CDR3: CASTRAGGNNEQFF; DNA: TGTGCCAGCACTCGGGCCGGGGGGAACAATGAGCAGTTCTTC
J: TRBJ2-4; D: .; V: TRBV28; size: .; CDR3: CASSLRGPDAAKNIQYF; DNA: TGTGCCAGCAGTCTTCGTGGCCCAGACGCAGCCAAAAACATTCAGTACTTC
J: TRBJ1-1; D: .; V: TRBV7-8; size: .; CDR3: CASSLGQLNTEAFF; DNA: TGTGCCAGCAGCTTAGGGCAGCTGAACACTGAAGCTTTCTTT
J: TRBJ2-1; D: TRBD2; V: TRBV13; size: .; CDR3: CASSPPNAGTSGYNEQFF; DNA: TGTGCCAGCAGCCCCCCCAATGCCGGGACTAGCGGATACAATGAGCAGTTCTTC
J: TRBJ2-2; D: TRBD2; V: TRBV5-4; size: once; CDR3: CASSKRASGGNTGELFF; DNA: TGTGCCAGCTCAAAAAGGGCTAGCGGGGGTAACACCGGGGAGCTGTTTTTT
J: TRBJ2-7; D: .; V: TRBV10-2; size: .; CDR3: CASSGSYEQYF; DNA: TGCGCCAGCAGCGGCAGCTACGAGCAGTACTTC
J: TRBJ2-7; D: .; V: TRBV7-2; size: .; CDR3: CASSSDLYEQYF; DNA: TGTGCCAGCAGCTCGGACCTCTACGAGCAGTACTTC
J: TRBJ1-2; D: .; V: TRBV6-6; size: .; CDR3: CASMTSGENYGYTF; DNA: TGTGCCAGCATGACCTCAGGGGAGAACTATGGCTACACCTTC
J: TRBJ1-5; D: .; V: TRBV19; size: .; CDR3: CASSVQVNQPQHF; DNA: TGTGCCAGTAGTGTACAGGTCAATCAGCCCCAGCATTTT
J: TRBJ2-3; D: .; V: TRBV29-1; size: .; CDR3: CSVEDWADTQYF; DNA: TGCAGCGTTGAAGATTGGGCAGATACGCAGTATTTT
J: TRBJ2-7; D: TRBD1; V: TRBV6-5; size: .; CDR3: CASSRTGVLAYEQYF; DNA: TGTGCCAGCAGTCGGACAGGGGTATTGGCCTACGAGCAGTACTTC
J: TRBJ1-2; D: TRBD1; V: TRBV2; size: medium-sized; CDR3: CASSVFGRGYGYTF; DNA: TGTGCCAGCAGTGTTTTTGGCAGGGGGTATGGCTACACCTTC
J: TRBJ2-5; D: .; V: TRBV6-1; size: .; CDR3: CASEKTGLETQYF; DNA: TGTGCCAGCGAAAAGACAGGTTTAGAGACCCAGTACTTC
J: TRBJ2-1; D: .; V: TRBV5-4; size: .; CDR3: CASSFGSYNEQFF; DNA: TGTGCCAGCAGCTTTGGCAGCTACAATGAGCAGTTCTTC
J: TRBJ2-7; D: .; V: TRBV11-3; size: once; CDR3: CASSLGGPVNEQYF; DNA: TGTGCCAGCAGCTTAGGGGGGCCAGTCAACGAGCAGTACTTC
J: TRBJ2-1; D: TRBD1; V: TRBV5-6; size: .; CDR3: CASSRTGVGEQFF; DNA: TGTGCCAGCAGCAGGACAGGGGTGGGTGAGCAGTTCTTC
J: TRBJ1-6; D: .; V: TRBV4-3; size: .; CDR3: CASSQVDSSHSPLHF; DNA: TGCGCCAGCAGCCAAGTTGACAGTTCTCATTCACCCCTCCACTTT
J: TRBJ1-2; D: TRBD1; V: TRBV7-3; size: .; CDR3: CASSLGQGYGYTF; DNA: TGTGCCAGCAGCCTGGGACAGGGCTATGGCTACACCTTC
J: TRBJ1-5; D: TRBD1; V: TRBV6-6; size: .; CDR3: CASSSPGGNQPQHF; DNA: TGTGCCAGCAGTTCGCCAGGGGGGAATCAGCCCCAGCATTTT
J: TRBJ2-3; D: TRBD1; V: TRBV27; size: .; CDR3: CASSHSGQGYPDTQYF; DNA: TGTGCCAGCAGTCACTCGGGACAGGGGTACCCAGATACGCAGTATTTT
J: TRBJ2-1; D: .; V: TRBV19; size: few; CDR3: CASSSPRGSSYNEQFF; DNA: TGTGCCAGTAGTTCCCCCCGGGGGAGCTCCTACAATGAGCAGTTCTTC
J: TRBJ1-1; D: .; V: TRBV28; size: .; CDR3: CASSLTATSAFF; DNA: TGTGCCAGCAGTTTAACCGCCACTTCGGCTTTCTTT
J: TRBJ2-3; D: .; V: TRBV19; size: .; CDR3: CASSSPHGSTDTQYF; DNA: TGTGCCAGTAGCTCTCCACACGGGAGCACAGATACGCAGTATTTT
J: TRBJ1-2; D: .; V: TRBV7-2; size: .; CDR3: CASSLGLNYGYTF; DNA: TGTGCCAGCAGCTTAGGGCTTAACTATGGCTACACCTTC
J: TRBJ2-7; D: TRBD2; V: TRBV19; size: .; CDR3: CASSTRRLATYEQYF; DNA: TGTGCCAGTAGCACCAGGAGACTAGCTACCTACGAGCAGTACTTC
J: TRBJ2-2; D: TRBD1; V: TRBV11-3; size: .; CDR3: CASTPGQGRTGELFF; DNA: TGTGCCAGCACCCCAGGACAGGGAAGAACCGGGGAGCTGTTTTTT
J: TRBJ2-7; D: .; V: TRBV11-1; size: .; CDR3: CASSLEPEPVAYEQYF; DNA: TGTGCCAGCAGCTTAGAACCCGAGCCGGTCGCGTACGAGCAGTACTTC
J: TRBJ2-5; D: .; V: TRBV5-4; size: once; CDR3: CASSSSVETQYF; DNA: TGTGCCAGCAGCTCATCCGTAGAGACCCAGTACTTC